This TCR beta chain was retrieved from a study of blood T cell repertoires in COVID-19. Overall study: Material from acute and convalescent COVID-19 was sourced from the United States, Italy and Spain. From T cells, B-cell-depleted T cells, or PBMCs came the material, which was cDNA or gDNA.

Those enrolled in Seattle joined during active infection and were followed longitudinally afterward. V lost 0 bases and J lost 3, with 9 bases in between. The V gene's germline CDR1 is SGHAT and CDR2 FQNNGV. The CDR3 length is 14 residues. In the study's own analysis: Nucleated cell number was recorded as an estimate derived from reference gene primer amplification. Repertoires were generated with immunoSEQ multiplex PCR, while TCRdb's copy carries only in-frame clones and drops some. For V, J and clone size, that table is used; D and trimming come from the DNA. Of 65,000 to 95,000 clones listed, under 80% are singletons.

Source material: peripheral blood. This chain links TRBV11-2 with TRBJ2-7, with D unclear. This receptor was identified in a man aged 60 to 69 with COVID-19, enrolled during active disease. CDR3 loop: CASSLDRWSYEQYF. CDR3 bases: TGTGCCAGCAGCTTAGATAGGTGGAGCTACGAGCAGTACTTC. Filled out from reference TRBV11-2 and TRBJ2-7, the complete variable domain reads EAGVAQSPRYKIIEKRQSVAFWCNPISGHATLYWYQQILGQGPKLLIQFQNNGVVDDSQLPKDRFSAERLKGVDSTLKIQPAKLEDSAVYLCASSLDRWSYEQYFGPGTRLTVT.